These 15 T cell receptor beta chains were sequenced from one sample in a study of regulatory T cells in long-lasting Graves disease. The TCR beta library used iRepertoire HTBI primers with Arm-PCR amplification of CDR3. TCRdb redid the calling of the multiplex PCR reads with MiXCR, one entry per CDR3 protein. This sample has about 440,000 distinct CDR3 sequences, with 15% found just once. Time point here: newly diagnosed GD, antithyroid drugs for less than 3 months. RNA isolated from PBMCs was used to make the TCR library. These records were also assigned to another study, of T cells in Graves' hyperthyroidism and ophthalmopathy.

The sequences come from peripheral blood mononuclear cells (PBMCs), collected at new diagnosis, from a patient treated with antithyroid drugs. These receptors were obtained from a woman aged 25-40 years with Graves disease.

This clonotype was seen repeatedly, ten times or more. The V and J genes are TRBV29-1 and TRBJ2-1, with TRBD2 as a possible D gene (6 bases). The CDR3 has 14 residues. V lost 2 bases and J lost 5, with 13 bases in between. CDR1 and CDR2 (germline): SQVTM, ANQGSEA. CDR3 residues: CSVESGSGDNEQFF. The CDR3 DNA reads TGCAGCGTTGAATCCGGGAGTGGAGACAATGAGCAGTTCTTC.

This clonotype is deemed large. This chain links TRBV7-3 with TRBJ2-2; maybe TRBD1 (5 bases). The CDR3 is made up of 16 amino acids. Trimming pared 1 base from V and 2 bases from J, leaving 11 bases between. The germline gives CDR1 SGHTA, CDR2 FQGTGA. CDR3 sequence (DNA): TGTGCCAGCAGCTTAAGACAGAACGATAACACCGGGGAGCTGTTTTTT. It specifies CASSLRQNDNTGELFF.

This clonotype has at least ten counts. The genes are TRBV11-2 and TRBJ2-1, with unresolved D. The CDR3 totals 11 residues. Trimming pared 5 bases from V and 6 bases from J, leaving 5 bases between. CDR1 and CDR2 (germline): SGHAT, FQNNGV. The CDR3 region has the DNA TGTGCCAGCAGCCATTTCAATGAGCAGTTCTTC. Protein: CASSHFNEQFF.

The table lists this clonotype with many counts. The rearrangement joins TRBV27 to TRBJ2-7; 7 nucleotides line up with TRBD2. Per germline, CDR1 MNHEY and CDR2 SMNVEV (reference sequence). CDR3 size: 15 residues. The V gene end was trimmed by 8 bases and the J gene end by 5 bases; junction bases not matched to a gene: 15. The DNA of the CDR3 is TGTGCCAGCCGAGGATTGGGCGGGAGTATCGACGAGCAGTACTTC. It codes for CASRGLGGSIDEQYF.

A note on this clonotype: This may come from a read error, since a much larger clone is one base off. The rearrangement uses TRBV2 and TRBJ2-5; 7 nucleotides line up with TRBD1. CDR1 is SNHLY and CDR2 is FYNNEI in the germline V gene. This CDR3 has 12 residues. The chain's CDR3 is CASSGTVEAQYF. The DNA for the CDR3 is TGTGCCAGCAGCGGGACAGTAGAGGCCCAGTACTTC.

There are many counts of this clonotype. The chain links TRBV24-1 to TRBJ2-1; 7 bases match TRBD1. The CDR3 loop spans 15 amino acids. CDR1 is KGHDR, CDR2 SFDVKD, per germline. V shed 4 bases and J 2 bases; nucleotides not matched to a gene: 4. The CDR3 DNA is TGTGCCACCAGTGACACAGGGGACCCCTACAATGAGCAGTTCTTC. It yields the protein CATSDTGDPYNEQFF.

The chain combines TRBV19 with TRBJ2-3, with 7 bases that match TRBD2. Per the germline V gene, CDR1 is LNHDA and CDR2 is SQIVND (reference sequence). The J segment lost 0 bases and the V segment lost 3 bases, leaving 6 bases of the junction unmatched. The length of the CDR3 is 16 residues. The DNA of the CDR3 is TGTGCCAGTAGTATCGACCCGGGAGGTAGCACAGATACGCAGTATTTT. This gives the protein CASSIDPGGSTDTQYF.

This clonotype was detected ten times or more. The V gene is TRBV20-1, the J gene TRBJ1-2; 10 bases line up with TRBD1. V dropped 6 bases and J dropped 1; count of bases not matched to a gene: 11. Germline V lookup: CDR1 DFQATT, CDR2 SNEGSKA (reference sequence). CDR3 length: 16 amino acids. CDR3 loop: CSAFRTDRGINYGYTF. The CDR3, as DNA: TGCAGTGCCTTCCGGACGGACAGGGGGATTAACTATGGCTACACCTTC.

This clonotype occurred many times. The CDR3 loop is CASSNFRGGDRAHNTEAFF. As DNA, the CDR3 is TGCGCCAGCAGTAATTTCCGCGGCGGGGACAGGGCCCATAACACTGAAGCTTTCTTT. The chain links TRBV5-1 to TRBJ1-1, with 9 bases fitting TRBD1. CDR3 length equals 19 residues. After removal of 5 bases from V and 2 bases from J, the junction contained 19 bases not matched to a gene. From germline, CDR1 is SGHRS and CDR2 YFSETQ.

The rearrangement joins TRBV20-1 to TRBJ1-2, with a possible D match to TRBD1 (6 bases). The CDR3 runs to 15 residues. V dropped 1 base and J dropped 0 bases, with 12 bases sitting between them. Germline CDR1 is DFQATT and CDR2 is SNEGSKA (reference sequence). The CDR3 is CSARVPGHANYGYTF. CDR3 DNA sequence: TGCAGTGCTAGAGTCCCGGGACACGCTAACTATGGCTACACCTTC.

The table lists this clonotype with many counts. This chain uses TRBV7-7 with TRBJ2-5; TRBD1 might be the D (6 bases). The germline CDR1 and CDR2 sequences are SSHAT and FNYEAQ (reference sequence). Trimming pared 5 bases from V and 0 bases from J, leaving 16 bases between. The CDR3 has 16 amino acids. The CDR3 sequence is CASSPKRGSNQETQYF. In DNA form, the CDR3 reads TGTGCCAGCAGCCCCAAGAGGGGGAGCAACCAAGAGACCCAGTACTTC.

This clonotype was counted between two and nine times. The chain uses TRBV27 and TRBJ2-4, with D maybe TRBD2 (5 bases). The germline V and J ends were trimmed by 5 bases and 3 bases, with 17 bases remaining between them. The germline V gene has CDR1 MNHEY and CDR2 SMNVEV (reference sequence). The CDR3 extends over 16 amino acids. The CDR3 nucleotides are TGTGCCAGCAGTACCCCGCTTCGGGATGGCAAAAACATTCAGTACTTC. This codes for CASSTPLRDGKNIQYF.

The sample holds many counts of this clonotype. This rearrangement joins TRBV11-1 to TRBJ2-7; D is unresolved. From germline, CDR1 is SGHAT and CDR2 FQDESV (reference sequence). Trimming stripped 0 bases from V and 1 base from J, with 7 bases between. The CDR3 extends over 14 amino acids. As DNA, the CDR3 is TGTGCCAGCAGCTTAGCGCCAGGATCCTACGAGCAGTACTTC. Translation: CASSLAPGSYEQYF.

The chain employs TRBV10-3 and TRBJ2-3, with 12 bases lining up with TRBD2. The J segment lost 0 bases and the V segment lost 2 bases, leaving 0 bases of the junction unmatched. Germline lookup yields CDR1 ENHRY and CDR2 SYGVKD. The CDR3 runs 16 residues. Here the CDR3 reads CAISEGTSGSTDTQYF. The CDR3 nucleotides read TGTGCCATCAGTGAGGGGACTAGCGGGAGCACAGATACGCAGTATTTT.

This clonotype turned up a few times. The chain recombines TRBV12-5 with TRBJ2-7; D not resolved. CDR1 is LGHNT and CDR2 is FRNRAP in the germline V gene. Trimming took off 5 bases at V and 1 base at J, with 6 bases between the two ends. CDR3 length: 12 residues. Here the CDR3 reads CASGPSSYEQYF. The CDR3 DNA reads TGTGCTAGTGGTCCCTCGTCCTACGAGCAGTACTTC.